Listed here are 13 T cell receptor beta chains from one sample, sequenced in a study of blood T cell repertoires in COVID-19. The data were produced by immunoSEQ multiplex PCR, yet TCRdb's version contains in-frame clones alone and is incomplete. This table holds around 130,000 clones, roughly nine tenths found once. The sequencing sample was made of peripheral blood. Source of these receptors: a man aged 50 to 59 with active COVID-19.

This sequence joins TRBV19 and TRBJ2-4; 12 bases align to TRBD2. V lost 3 bases, J lost 3 bases, and 6 bases stayed unmatched. The germline gives CDR1 LNHDA, CDR2 SQIVND (reference sequence). CDR3 length equals 17 residues. CDR3 nucleotide sequence: TGTGCCAGTAGTATCAGGCTAGCGGGAGGGATCAAAAACATTCAGTACTTC. This gives the protein CASSIRLAGGIKNIQYF.

This sequence joins TRBV6-1 and TRBJ1-6; D not certain. This CDR3 comprises 15 residues. Trimming pared 2 bases from V and 7 bases from J, leaving 12 bases between. Germline CDR1 and CDR2: MNHNS and SASEGT. Written as DNA, the CDR3 is TGTGCCAGCAGTGAACTCGGAACAGAGAATTCACCCCTCCACTTT. It specifies CASSELGTENSPLHF.

This chain connects TRBV24-1 to TRBJ2-3; 8 nucleotides match TRBD1. The J segment lost 1 base and the V segment lost 9 bases, leaving 5 bases of the junction unmatched. Germline V gives CDR1 KGHDR, CDR2 SFDVKD. The CDR3 length is 14 residues. The CDR3 region has the DNA TGTGCCACCCAAGGACAGGGAGGCACAGATACGCAGTATTTT. Translating gives CATQGQGGTDTQYF.

The genes are TRBV19 and TRBJ2-5; D remains unclear. Trimming pared 3 bases from V and 0 bases from J, leaving 11 bases between. The germline V gene has CDR1 LNHDA and CDR2 SQIVND (reference sequence). CDR3 length: 15 amino acids. The chain's CDR3 is CASSITETHQETQYF. DNA of the CDR3: TGTGCCAGTAGTATTACCGAGACACACCAAGAGACCCAGTACTTC.

The CDR3 here is CASSPTPGAFNQPQHF. CDR3 DNA: TGTGCCAGTAGTCCAACCCCGGGAGCGTTCAATCAGCCCCAGCATTTT. The chain has TRBV19 and TRBJ1-5; D unresolved. Germline V gene lookup returns CDR1 LNHDA and CDR2 SQIVND (reference sequence). The CDR3 is 16 amino acids. Trimming left V 5 bases short and J 3 bases short, with 17 bases between.

The J gene is TRBJ2-7, the V gene TRBV10-3, with 8 bases matching TRBD1. Trimming at V came to 3 bases and at J to 2 bases, leaving 9 bases not matched to a gene. Germline CDR1 reads ENHRY; CDR2 reads SYGVKD. The CDR3 length is 16 residues. The CDR3 sequence is CAISDPSGQGTYEQYF. The CDR3 nucleotides read TGTGCCATCAGTGACCCCTCCGGACAGGGCACCTACGAGCAGTACTTC.

This chain uses TRBV27 with TRBJ1-3, with D possibly matching TRBD1 (6 bases). The CDR3 length is 15 residues. In germline, CDR1 is MNHEY, CDR2 SMNVEV (reference sequence). Trimming cost V 5 bases and J 0 bases, with 11 bases left between them. The CDR3 coding sequence is TGTGCCAGCAGTCCGACACAGGGCTCTGGAAACACCATATATTTT. Its translation: CASSPTQGSGNTIYF.

This sequence joins TRBV24-1 and TRBJ2-7; 9 nucleotides align to TRBD2. CDR3 size: 17 residues. CDR1 and CDR2 (germline): KGHDR, SFDVKD. V gave up 0 bases and J gave up 3 bases; unmatched junction bases: 8. CDR3 protein: CATSDLRWTSDRYEQYV. CDR3 bases: TGTGCCACCAGTGATTTGCGTTGGACTAGCGACCGCTACGAGCAGTACGTC.

CDR3: CASSPRYRRGANTEAFF. CDR3 coding DNA: TGTGCCAGCAGCCCGAGGTATAGGAGGGGCGCGAACACTGAAGCTTTCTTT. This sequence joins TRBV3-1 (or the pseudogene TRBV3-2) and TRBJ1-1; weak D call: TRBD1 (5 bases). This CDR3 is 17 amino acids long. CDR1 LGHDT and CDR2 YNNKEL come from the germline V gene (reference sequence). V was pared by 4 bases and J by 1 base, with 19 bases between.

The V call is TRBV18, the J call TRBJ2-3, with a weak D call TRBD2 (6 bases). Trimming shortened V by 2 bases and J by 6 bases, and 9 bases separated the two germline ends. The CDR3 totals 13 residues. Germline lookup yields CDR1 KGHSH and CDR2 LQKENI. In DNA form, the CDR3 reads TGTGCCAGCTCACCAGCGGGACTTGATACGCAGTATTTT. Translated: CASSPAGLDTQYF.

This sequence joins TRBV3-1 (or the pseudogene TRBV3-2) and TRBJ1-6; D is ambiguous. The CDR3 length is 16 residues. Germline CDR1 is LGHDT and CDR2 is YNNKEL (reference sequence). V was clipped by 5 bases and J by 3 bases, with 14 bases between them. The CDR3 DNA reads as TGTGCCAGCAGCAACGGGCAGGCGGGCTATAATTCACCCCTCCACTTT. Translated: CASSNGQAGYNSPLHF.

This sequence joins TRBV11-2 and TRBJ2-1; maybe TRBD2 (6 bases). The CDR3 is 17 amino acids. The germline gives CDR1 SGHAT, CDR2 FQNNGV. V lost 5 bases to trimming and J lost 5 bases, with 22 bases between them. The CDR3 coding sequence is TGTGCCAGCAGCCAAATCACAGCGGGCAAAAAGCACAATGAGCAGTTCTTC. Its protein product is CASSQITAGKKHNEQFF.

The V gene is TRBV9, the J gene TRBJ1-2; D may be TRBD1 (5 bases). Trimming left V 5 bases short and J 5 bases short, with 13 bases between. Germline CDR1 is SGDLS and CDR2 is YYNGEE. The CDR3 covers 13 residues. CDR3 DNA: TGTGCCAGCAGTGCTACAGGATTATATGGCTACACCTTC. It yields the protein CASSATGLYGYTF.